Each of the 30 T cell receptor beta chains below was sequenced from the same sample in a study of identical twins. MiXCR, applied by TCRdb to the 5' RACE reads, yields one record per CDR3 protein. The sample consists of roughly 750,000 distinct CDR3 sequences, approximately 22% of them appearing once. These records were also assigned to another study, of T cells expressing NK-cell markers.

Specimen: PBMCs. Receptor source: a woman aged 18 to 35 in good health.

The chain couples TRBV27 to TRBJ2-7; possibly TRBD1 for D (5 bases). Trimming took off 4 bases at V and 5 bases at J, with 18 bases between the two ends. The length of the CDR3 is 15 residues. Per the germline V gene, CDR1 is MNHEY and CDR2 is SMNVEV (reference sequence). The DNA for the CDR3 is TGTGCCAGCAGTTCTGGGGCCGCGGATTGGGACGAGCAGTACTTC. It codes for CASSSGAADWDEQYF.

This clonotype was seen a handful of times. V usage is TRBV12-3 or TRBV12-4 and J usage is TRBJ2-1; 13 positions agree with TRBD2. The CDR3 is made up of 14 amino acids. Germline trimming cut 6 bases from V and 6 bases from J; bases unmatched to any gene: 2. CDR3 DNA: TGTGCCAGCAGACGGACTAGCGGGAGCAATGAGCAGTTCTTC. It translates to CASRRTSGSNEQFF.

This clonotype has just a few counts. The gene calls are TRBV20-1 and TRBJ2-1, with 7 nucleotides matching TRBD1. The V segment lost 4 bases and the J segment 0 bases; nucleotides outside the gene matches: 9. The CDR3 consists of 16 residues. Germline V gene sequence: CDR1 DFQATT, CDR2 SNEGSKA (reference sequence). In nucleotides, the CDR3 is TGCAGTGCTATTCCCAGGGGGTCTAGCTCCTACAATGAGCAGTTCTTC. Residues: CSAIPRGSSSYNEQFF.

This clonotype was found many times. The V gene is TRBV5-1, the J gene TRBJ2-2, with D perhaps TRBD1 or TRBD2 (6 bases each). Trimming shortened V by 3 bases and J by 2 bases, and 11 bases separated the two germline ends. Germline CDR1 reads SGHRS; CDR2 reads YFSETQ. The CDR3 is 15 amino acids. In DNA form, the CDR3 reads TGCGCCAGCAGCTGGGCCGGGGGCAACACCGGGGAGCTGTTTTTT. This gives the protein CASSWAGGNTGELFF.

This clonotype appeared a few times. The V and J genes are TRBV5-1 and TRBJ2-7, with D possibly TRBD1 on 6 matching bases. Per germline, CDR1 SGHRS and CDR2 YFSETQ. The CDR3 consists of 15 residues. Trimming pared 0 bases from V and 4 bases from J, leaving 14 bases between. CDR3 nucleotide sequence: TGCGCCAGCAGCTTGGATCAGGGAAGGGGGTACGAGCAGTACTTC. It encodes CASSLDQGRGYEQYF. Looking up the rest from reference TRBV5-1 and TRBJ2-7 gives the full variable domain: KAGVTQTPRYLIKTRGQQVTLSCSPISGHRSVSWYQQTPGQGLQFLFEYFSETQRNKGNFPGRFSGRQFSNSRSEMNVSTLELGDSALYLCASSLDQGRGYEQYFGPGTRLTVT.

This clonotype was counted between two and nine times. The chain uses TRBV20-1 and TRBJ2-7; 7 bases are a match to TRBD2. The germline CDR1 and CDR2 sequences are DFQATT and SNEGSKA (reference sequence). Germline trimming cut 5 bases from V and 6 bases from J; bases unmatched to any gene: 7. This CDR3 has 12 amino acids. CDR3 region: CSAGGGWLEQYF. As DNA, the CDR3 is TGCAGTGCTGGGGGAGGGTGGCTCGAGCAGTACTTC.

The gene calls are TRBV27 and TRBJ2-5; 12 nucleotides line up with TRBD2. Per the germline V gene, CDR1 is MNHEY and CDR2 is SMNVEV (reference sequence). The CDR3 totals 17 residues. V was clipped by 3 bases and J by 4 bases; unmatched bases: 9. In DNA form, the CDR3 reads TGTGCCAGCAGTTTCCTAGCGGGGGGGGGTGGTGTAGAGACCCAGTACTTC. Translation gives CASSFLAGGGGVETQYF.

The rearrangement joins TRBV29-1 to TRBJ2-1; D is undetermined. CDR1 is SQVTM and CDR2 is ANQGSEA in the germline V gene. V was trimmed by 8 bases and J by 4 bases, leaving 21 bases between them. The CDR3 runs 15 residues. In DNA form, the CDR3 reads TGCAGCACAGAAGGGCACACCCAAAATTACAATGAGCAGTTCTTC. Protein sequence: CSTEGHTQNYNEQFF.

This clonotype was seen many times. The chain uses TRBV20-1 and TRBJ2-5, with 7 bases identical to TRBD1. V lost 6 bases to trimming and J lost 1 base; unmatched junction nucleotides: 5. This CDR3 has 13 amino acids. In germline, CDR1 is DFQATT, CDR2 SNEGSKA (reference sequence). The CDR3 loop reads CSAHRGGQETQYF. The CDR3 DNA follows: TGCAGTGCCCACAGGGGTGGCCAAGAGACCCAGTACTTC.

The rearrangement uses TRBV25-1 and TRBJ2-3; 10 bases agree with TRBD2. The junction had 13 bases not matched to a gene; V was cut back by 6 bases and J by 1 base. CDR1 is MGHDK, CDR2 SYGVNS, per germline. The CDR3 has 18 amino acids. The DNA of the CDR3 is TGTGCCAGCAGCCCGACCGTTAGCGGGAGGAGCGGCACAGATACGCAGTATTTT. It translates to CASSPTVSGRSGTDTQYF.

This clonotype was picked up a small number of times. The V gene is TRBV20-1, the J gene TRBJ2-3, with D possibly matching TRBD2 (5 bases). The V gene's germline CDR1 is DFQATT and CDR2 SNEGSKA (reference sequence). Trimming removed 1 base from V and 8 bases from J, with 13 bases in between. The CDR3 is made up of 13 amino acids. CDR3 bases: TGCAGTGCTAGAGTTACTAGTCTCGGTACGCAGTATTTT. Its translation is CSARVTSLGTQYF.

The rearrangement links TRBV15 to TRBJ1-6, with a possible D match to TRBD1 (6 bases). From germline, CDR1 is LNHNV and CDR2 YYDKDF (reference sequence). The CDR3 totals 15 residues. Between the trimmed V and J ends, which lost 0 bases and 4 bases, there was a span of 7 bases. This CDR3 reads CATSREQGYNSPLHF. Here the CDR3 DNA reads TGTGCCACCAGCAGAGAACAGGGATATAATTCACCCCTCCACTTT.

This chain uses TRBV7-9 with TRBJ1-1; D remains unclear. The CDR3 has 14 residues. The V gene's germline CDR1 is SEHNR and CDR2 FQNEAQ (reference sequence). V dropped 2 bases and J dropped 0 bases, with 7 bases sitting between them. Here the CDR3 DNA reads TGTGCCAGCAGCTTACGGGTAGTGAACACTGAAGCTTTCTTT. It translates to CASSLRVVNTEAFF.

The chain uses TRBV6-5 and TRBJ2-4, with D unresolved. Germline lookup yields CDR1 MNHEY and CDR2 SVGAGI. V lost 4 bases and J lost 3, with 13 bases in between. CDR3 length equals 15 residues. Here the CDR3 DNA reads TGTGCCAGCAGTTCCTCCTCTCTCGGCAAAAACATTCAGTACTTC. It encodes CASSSSSLGKNIQYF.

This clonotype has more than one count but fewer than ten. J is TRBJ2-5 and V is TRBV20-1, with D possibly TRBD1 on 5 matching bases. V shed 6 bases and J shed 2 bases, with 16 bases lying between them. The CDR3 extends over 14 amino acids. Germline CDR1 DFQATT, CDR2 SNEGSKA (reference sequence). CDR3 sequence reads: CSAFFAAGQETQYF. CDR3 nucleotide sequence: TGCAGTGCCTTTTTCGCGGCAGGGCAAGAGACCCAGTACTTC.

This clonotype came up a few times. For the CDR3, the DNA is TGTGCCATCAAGGGGCTAGCGGGCACAGATACGCAGTATTTT. The encoded protein is CAIKGLAGTDTQYF. This rearrangement joins TRBV10-3 to TRBJ2-3; TRBD2 aligns across 7 bases. V trimming: 7 bases; J trimming: 1 base; junction bases outside the gene matches: 5. The CDR3 sequence is 14 residues long. CDR1 is ENHRY and CDR2 is SYGVKD in the germline V gene.

With regard to this clonotype: One junction end does not reproduce the germline sequence, and a read error may be involved. The chain has TRBV7-7 and TRBJ2-2; D is undetermined. This CDR3 comprises 13 residues. From germline, CDR1 is SSHAT and CDR2 FNYEAQ (reference sequence). CDR3 region: CASSSTRTGELFF. In nucleotides, the CDR3 is TGTGCTAGCAGCTCTACTCGCACCGGGGAGCTGTTTTTT.

This clonotype was detected a few times. V and J are TRBV20-1 and TRBJ1-4, with D maybe TRBD1 (5 bases). V lost 7 bases and J 9 bases, leaving 12 bases between the germline ends. Germline assignment: CDR1 DFQATT and CDR2 SNEGSKA (reference sequence). The CDR3 is 11 residues long. The CDR3 loop reads CSVEKGQKLFF. In nucleotides, the CDR3 is TGCAGTGTCGAGAAGGGGCAAAAACTGTTTTTT.

This clonotype occurred a few times. The chain links TRBV29-1 to TRBJ2-3; TRBD2 agrees at 8 bases. CDR1 and CDR2 from the germline V gene are SQVTM and ANQGSEA. The CDR3 spans 14 residues. The J segment lost 5 bases and the V segment lost 6 bases, leaving 10 bases of the junction unmatched. The CDR3 loop reads CSVGASGGGDTQYF. As DNA, the CDR3 is TGCAGCGTGGGGGCAAGCGGGGGTGGAGATACGCAGTATTTT.

This clonotype was counted a few times. V is TRBV20-1 and J is TRBJ2-7; D gene uncertain. From germline, CDR1 is DFQATT and CDR2 SNEGSKA (reference sequence). The V and J ends lost 2 bases and 2 bases respectively, with 13 bases between them. The CDR3 consists of 14 residues. The CDR3 nucleotides read TGCAGTGCTAGACCGGCAGCCTCTCCCTACGAGCAGTACTTC. Translation: CSARPAASPYEQYF.

This rearrangement joins TRBV25-1 to TRBJ1-2, with a weak D call TRBD1 (5 bases). CDR1 is MGHDK and CDR2 is SYGVNS in the germline V gene. The CDR3 is 13 amino acids. V gave up 5 bases and J gave up 4 bases, with 11 bases separating them. CDR3 sequence reads: CASSRGLGYGYTF. As DNA, the CDR3 is TGTGCCAGCAGTAGGGGTTTGGGCTATGGCTACACCTTC.

The table lists this clonotype with a few counts. V is TRBV15 and J is TRBJ1-5; unclear D gene. Germline CDR1 is LNHNV and CDR2 is YYDKDF (reference sequence). V lost 1 base and J lost 0, with 4 bases in between. The CDR3 length is 14 residues. CDR3 sequence reads: CATSRAGSNQPQHF. The CDR3 region has the DNA TGTGCCACCAGCAGAGCGGGTAGCAATCAGCCCCAGCATTTT.

This clonotype has just a few counts. This chain connects TRBV21-1 to TRBJ2-5; the tabulated D call, TRBD1, remains unverified against the DNA. TRBV21-1 is a pseudogene locus. The CDR3 covers 15 residues. CDR3 sequence (DNA): TGTGCCAGCAGCAAAGGTTACCAGGGGCAAGAGACCCAGTACTTC. This encodes CASSKGYQGQETQYF.

This clonotype has a handful of counts. The chain uses TRBV20-1 and TRBJ2-7; D is tentatively TRBD1 or TRBD2 (5 bases each). Looked up from germline, CDR1 is DFQATT and CDR2 is SNEGSKA (reference sequence). V lost 3 bases to trimming and J lost 0 bases, with 18 bases between them. This CDR3 has 16 amino acids. The CDR3 here is CSASEEPGRSSYEQYF. The CDR3 DNA reads as TGCAGTGCTAGCGAAGAACCGGGGCGAAGCTCCTACGAGCAGTACTTC.

This CDR3 reads CASSLVSGAGNYGYTF. The CDR3 region has the DNA TGTGCCAGCAGCTTAGTTTCAGGGGCAGGAAACTATGGCTACACCTTC. The chain links TRBV7-2 to TRBJ1-2; D might be TRBD1 (6 bases). Germline V gene data show CDR1 as SGHTA and CDR2 as FQGNSA. With 1 base removed from V and 2 bases from J, the gap between germline ends came to 14 bases. CDR3 size: 16 residues.

The chain carries TRBV7-7 and TRBJ2-3; TRBD2 might be the D (6 bases). CDR3 length: 15 amino acids. CDR1 and CDR2 from the germline V gene are SSHAT and FNYEAQ (reference sequence). The V and J ends lost 2 bases and 5 bases respectively, with 14 bases between them. CDR3 DNA: TGTGCCAGCAGCTTATACGGGGGTTCGGGAGATACGCAGTATTTT. Translating gives CASSLYGGSGDTQYF.

This clonotype was observed at least ten times. The CDR3 sequence: CASSPLTSSYEQYF. CDR3 bases: TGCGCCAGCAGCCCCCTGACTAGTTCCTACGAGCAGTACTTC. J is TRBJ2-7 and V is TRBV5-1; possible D gene TRBD2, 6 bases. The CDR3 consists of 14 residues. V shed 4 bases and J shed 1 base, with 12 bases lying between them. Germline loops: CDR1 SGHRS, CDR2 YFSETQ.

In its sample, this clonotype was seen many times. The chain links TRBV7-8 to TRBJ2-1; 9 bases are a match to TRBD2. The CDR3 totals 15 residues. The V gene's germline CDR1 is SGHVS and CDR2 FQNEAQ. Losses at the gene ends were 5 bases for V and 4 bases for J; bases not matched to a gene: 6. The CDR3 DNA reads as TGTGCCAGCAGCCTCGGGACTAGCAGATACAATGAGCAGTTCTTC. Translation gives CASSLGTSRYNEQFF.

The gene calls are TRBV30 and TRBJ2-5; no firm D call. CDR3 size: 10 residues. The V gene's germline CDR1 is GTSNPN and CDR2 SVGIG (reference sequence). V lost 5 bases and J lost 7, with 8 bases in between. In DNA form, the CDR3 reads TGTGCCTGGGGCTTGGGGACCCAGTACTTC. Translated, it gives CAWGLGTQYF. Supplemented by reference TRBV30 and TRBJ2-5, the full variable domain reads SQTIHQWPATLVQPVGSPLSLECTVEGTSNPNLYWYRQAAGRGLQLLFYSVGIGQISSEVPQNLSASRPQDRQFILSSKKLLLSDSGFYLCAWGLGTQYFGPGTRLLVL.

This clonotype has only a few counts. This chain uses TRBV9 with TRBJ2-3; TRBD2 agrees at 8 bases. CDR3 length equals 16 residues. The V gene's germline CDR1 is SGDLS and CDR2 YYNGEE. Trimming took 0 bases from V and 3 from J; bases not matched to a gene: 6. The CDR3 nucleotides are TGTGCCAGCAGCGTAGGAACGGGGGGGGCAACAGATACGCAGTATTTT. Residues: CASSVGTGGATDTQYF.